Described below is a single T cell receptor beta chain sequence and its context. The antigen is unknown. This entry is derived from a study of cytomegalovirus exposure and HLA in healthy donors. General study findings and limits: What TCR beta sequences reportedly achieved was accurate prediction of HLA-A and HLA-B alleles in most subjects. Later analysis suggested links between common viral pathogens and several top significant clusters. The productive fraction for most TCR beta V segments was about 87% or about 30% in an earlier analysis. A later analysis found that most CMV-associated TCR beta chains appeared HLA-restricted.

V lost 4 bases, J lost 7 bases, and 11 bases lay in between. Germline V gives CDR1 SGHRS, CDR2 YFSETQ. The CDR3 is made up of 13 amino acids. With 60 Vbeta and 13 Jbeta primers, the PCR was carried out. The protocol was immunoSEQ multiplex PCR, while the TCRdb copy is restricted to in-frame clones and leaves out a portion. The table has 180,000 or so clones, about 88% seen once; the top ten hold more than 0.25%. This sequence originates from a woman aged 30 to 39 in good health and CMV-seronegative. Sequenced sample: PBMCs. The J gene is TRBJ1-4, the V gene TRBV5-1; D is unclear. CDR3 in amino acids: CASSGTPGEKLFF. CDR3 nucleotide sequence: TGCGCCAGCAGCGGAACCCCGGGTGAAAAACTGTTTTTT.